This T cell receptor beta chain stems from a study of T cell responses to AZD1222 COVID-19 vaccine. Regarding the study as a whole: The reported proportion of spike-specific TCRs targeting unmutated variant regions was nearly half. A mostly white British donor set with more females was recruited, and clonal diversity was possibly underestimated.

Data came from immunoSEQ multiplex PCR; TCRdb stores just in-frame clones and leaves some out. Of approximately 96,000 clones in the sample, around nine tenths were seen once. Per germline, CDR1 MGHRA and CDR2 YSYEKL. Trimming removed 1 base at V and 0 bases at J, with 10 bases between. The CDR3 is made up of 15 amino acids. Details on this clone: No antigen is known for it.

The source of this sequence is an adult who received the AZD1222 COVID-19 vaccine. The rearrangement uses TRBV4-1 and TRBJ2-7, with a possible D match to TRBD2 (6 bases). The sequencing used peripheral blood, collected 28 days after the second AZD1222 dose. The CDR3, as DNA: TGCGCCAGCAGCCAAGCGGAGGGCGCCTCCTACGAGCAGTACTTC. Its translation is CASSQAEGASYEQYF.